The following is a T cell receptor (beta chain) sequence with its context. Its matching antigen is unknown. CD8 cells regarded as naive lacked CD45RO, were positively chosen for CCR7, and omitted terminally differentiated effector memory CD45RA+ cells. Genomic DNA per cell subset filled all wells of several immunoSEQ plates. Per the authors' pipeline: Because ImmunoSEQ provided only junction sequences with no quality scores, the filtering differed. Here immunoSEQ multiplex PCR was the method, and the copy in TCRdb shows in-frame clones only, minus some. That table supplies the V and J calls and clone size; D and trimming were determined from the DNA. Here the sample spans around 600,000 clones, 85% to 95% being singletons. The sample originates from a study of shared clonotypes between healthy human individuals. On the study more broadly: CD4 naive cells filled three plates per donor, CD4 memory three, CD8 naive two and CD8 memory one.

The study, taken as a whole, reports: It was anticipated that sequencing depth would influence how many clonotypes donors shared.

Per the germline V gene, CDR1 is SGDLS and CDR2 is YYNGEE. The CDR3 consists of 15 residues. V lost 3 bases, J lost 7 bases, and 9 bases stayed unmatched. The V gene is TRBV9, the J gene TRBJ2-1, with 8 bases identical to TRBD2. The TCR originated in a woman aged 25 to 39 in good health. Material: naive CD8+ T cells sorted from blood. The DNA for the CDR3 is TGTGCCAGCAGCGCGAGCGGGAGTTCGATGAATGAGCAGTTCTTC. Protein: CASSASGSSMNEQFF.